This T cell receptor beta chain derives from a study of blood T cells in healthy people across ages. About the study: Template switching captured about one barcoded beta molecule per two T cells.

This clonotype appeared a few times. As yet, its antigen is unknown. Germline loops: CDR1 SQVTM, CDR2 ANQGSEA. This CDR3 is built from 13 residues. Trimming removed 3 bases from V and 5 bases from J, with 11 bases in between. A second PCR of roughly 6 to 12 cycles used a sample-barcoded 5' primer and a J-beta primer mix. TCRdb re-called the 5' RACE reads through MiXCR, storing one row per CDR3 protein. The sample gives 450,000 to 600,000 distinct CDR3 sequences, about 25% of which show up once; approximately 3.6% is in the top ten. Study-level points and caveats: Comparison with aged donors showed that long-lived donors had more naive CD4+ cells and higher diversity. Because sorting was not performed, PBMCs prevented conclusive naive versus antigen-experienced comparison.

These data also formed part of another study, on T cells of mothers and their children. That report adds: There were over 9.5 million TCR beta CDR3 reads from each mother and 2.5 million to 3.5 million from each child.

The source of this sequence is a boy between 2 and 10 years old in good health. The sequenced sample was blood. This sequence joins TRBV29-1 and TRBJ1-5; no definite D call. The CDR3 bases are TGCAGCGTTGAGTTTTCTTCGGATCAGCCCCAGCATTTT. Amino acids: CSVEFSSDQPQHF.